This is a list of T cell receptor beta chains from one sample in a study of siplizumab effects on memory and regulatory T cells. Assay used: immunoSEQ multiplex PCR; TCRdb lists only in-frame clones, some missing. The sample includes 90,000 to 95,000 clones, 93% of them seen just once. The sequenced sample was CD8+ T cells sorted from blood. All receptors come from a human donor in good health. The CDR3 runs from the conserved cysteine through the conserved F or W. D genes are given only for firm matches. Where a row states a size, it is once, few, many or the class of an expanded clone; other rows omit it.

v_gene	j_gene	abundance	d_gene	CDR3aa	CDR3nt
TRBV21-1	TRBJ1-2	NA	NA	CASTAGTRGYGYTF	TGTGCCAGCACCGCCGGGACCAGAGGCTATGGCTACACCTTC
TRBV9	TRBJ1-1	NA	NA	CASSVERGTEAFF	TGTGCCAGCAGCGTAGAAAGGGGAACTGAAGCTTTCTTT
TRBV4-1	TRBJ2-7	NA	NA	CASSQVADYEQYF	TGCGCCAGCAGCCAAGTCGCAGACTACGAGCAGTACTTC
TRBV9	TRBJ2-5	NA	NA	CASSQGETQYF	TGTGCCAGCAGCCAGGGGGAGACCCAGTACTTC
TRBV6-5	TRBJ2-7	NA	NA	CASRQDLGSYEQYF	TGTGCCAGCAGGCAGGATTTAGGCTCCTACGAGCAGTACTTC
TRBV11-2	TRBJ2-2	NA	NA	CASSLDVRATNTGELFF	TGCGCCAGCAGCTTAGATGTCAGGGCGACGAACACCGGGGAGCTGTTTTTT
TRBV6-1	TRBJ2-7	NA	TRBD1	CASSERGSGGAYEQYF	TGTGCCAGCAGTGAACGGGGGTCAGGGGGCGCCTACGAGCAGTACTTC
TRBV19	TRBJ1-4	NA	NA	CASRTPGPEGEKLFF	TGTGCCAGTAGGACCCCGGGGCCCGAGGGTGAAAAACTGTTTTTT
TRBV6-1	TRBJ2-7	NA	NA	CASSVSYEQYF	TGTGCCAGCAGTGTGTCCTACGAGCAGTACTTC
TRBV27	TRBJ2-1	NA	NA	CASSPPSVSDEQFF	TGTGCCAGCAGTCCTCCTAGCGTATCCGATGAGCAGTTCTTC
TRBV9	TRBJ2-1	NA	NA	CASSARGGSYNEQFF	TGTGCCAGCAGCGCCCGTGGGGGTTCCTACAATGAGCAGTTCTTC
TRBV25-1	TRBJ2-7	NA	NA	CASSEMGTGHEQYF	TGTGCCAGCAGTGAAATGGGAACAGGGCACGAGCAGTACTTC
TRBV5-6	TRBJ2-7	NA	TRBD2	CASSFSPGTSGYEQYF	TGTGCCAGCAGCTTCAGCCCCGGGACTAGCGGCTACGAGCAGTACTTC
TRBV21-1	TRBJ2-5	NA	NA	CASSEEETQYF	TGTGCCAGCAGCGAGGAAGAGACCCAGTACTTC
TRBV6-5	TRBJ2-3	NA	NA	CASSYLREADTQYF	TGTGCCAGCAGTTACCTGCGGGAAGCAGATACGCAGTATTTT
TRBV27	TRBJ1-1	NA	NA	CASSLGMDTEAFF	TGTGCCAGCAGTCTGGGGATGGACACTGAAGCTTTCTTT
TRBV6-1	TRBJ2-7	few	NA	CASSDPGHSYEQYF	TGTGCCAGCAGTGACCCGGGACACTCCTACGAGCAGTACTTC
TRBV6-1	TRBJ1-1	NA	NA	CASSEEGRESTEAFF	TGTGCCAGCAGTGAAGAAGGCAGGGAAAGTACTGAAGCTTTCTTT
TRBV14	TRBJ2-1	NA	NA	CASSPPPGGLHNEQFF	TGTGCCAGCAGCCCCCCTCCTGGGGGACTCCACAATGAGCAGTTCTTC
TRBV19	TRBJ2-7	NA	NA	CASRNRDSYEQYF	TGTGCCAGTAGAAACCGGGACTCCTACGAGCAGTACTTC
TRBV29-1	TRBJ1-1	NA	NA	CSAGFDGQGNTEAFF	TGCAGCGCGGGGTTCGACGGTCAAGGAAACACTGAAGCTTTCTTT
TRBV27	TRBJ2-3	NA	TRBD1	CASTTGQHSTDTQYF	TGTGCCAGCACCACGGGACAGCATAGCACAGATACGCAGTATTTT
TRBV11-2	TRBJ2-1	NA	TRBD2	CASRQGGLAGSSDEQFF	TGTGCCAGCAGACAGGGGGGACTAGCGGGATCGAGTGATGAGCAGTTCTTC
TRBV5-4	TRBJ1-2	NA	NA	CASSPARGGYTF	TGTGCCAGCAGCCCCGCAAGAGGCGGCTACACCTTC
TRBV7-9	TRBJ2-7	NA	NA	CASSSQDSSYEQYF	TGTGCCAGCAGCTCCCAGGACAGCTCCTACGAGCAGTACTTC
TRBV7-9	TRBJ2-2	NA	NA	CASSPGAPNTGELFF	TGTGCCAGCAGCCCAGGGGCTCCGAACACCGGGGAGCTGTTTTTT
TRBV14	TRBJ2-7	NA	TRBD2	CASSHAPGLAGSEQYF	TGTGCCAGCAGCCACGCACCGGGACTAGCGGGTAGCGAGCAGTACTTC
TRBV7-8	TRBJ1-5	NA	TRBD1	CASSLYQGARQPQHF	TGTGCCAGCAGCTTATATCAGGGGGCTCGACAGCCCCAGCATTTT
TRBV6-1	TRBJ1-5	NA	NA	CASSTQVMGNQPQHF	TGTGCCAGCAGTACTCAGGTAATGGGGAATCAGCCCCAGCATTTT
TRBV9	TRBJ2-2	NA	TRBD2	CASTSGEDTGELFF	TGTGCCAGCACCAGCGGGGAGGACACCGGGGAGCTGTTTTTT
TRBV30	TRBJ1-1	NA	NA	CAWSVGTNTEAFF	TGTGCCTGGAGTGTAGGTACGAACACTGAAGCTTTCTTT
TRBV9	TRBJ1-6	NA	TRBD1	CASSGMGTGQNSPLHF	TGTGCCAGCAGCGGGATGGGGACAGGACAAAATTCACCCCTCCACTTT
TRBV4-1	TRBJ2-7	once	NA	CASSQEGVYEQYF	TGCGCCAGCAGCCAAGAAGGGGTCTACGAGCAGTACTTC
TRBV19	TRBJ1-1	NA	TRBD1	CASSIGQGRNTEAFF	TGTGCCAGTAGTATAGGACAGGGACGGAACACTGAAGCTTTCTTT
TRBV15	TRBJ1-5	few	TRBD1	CATSSNTGGTQPQHF	TGTGCCACCAGCAGCAATACAGGGGGGACTCAGCCCCAGCATTTT
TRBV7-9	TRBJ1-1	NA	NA	CASSLGFVEAFF	TGTGCCAGCAGCTTAGGGTTTGTTGAAGCTTTCTTT
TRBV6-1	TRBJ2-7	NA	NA	CASRETGYEQYF	TGTGCCAGCAGGGAAACAGGGTACGAGCAGTACTTC
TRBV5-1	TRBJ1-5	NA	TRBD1	CASSLAGGPNQPQHF	TGCGCCAGCAGCTTGGCAGGGGGCCCCAATCAGCCCCAGCATTTT
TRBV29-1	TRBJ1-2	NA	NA	CSAPGQDALGYGYTF	TGCAGCGCACCGGGCCAGGACGCCCTGGGCTATGGCTACACCTTC
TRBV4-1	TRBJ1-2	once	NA	CASSQALGTDYGYTF	TGCGCCAGCAGCCAGGCCCTAGGGACGGATTATGGCTACACCTTC
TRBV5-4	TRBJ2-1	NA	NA	CASSLEGPNQRYNEQFF	TGTGCCAGCAGCTTGGAGGGGCCCAACCAAAGGTACAATGAGCAGTTCTTC
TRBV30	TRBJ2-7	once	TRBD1	CAWSVGTGPPYEQYF	TGTGCCTGGAGTGTAGGGACAGGCCCTCCCTACGAGCAGTACTTC
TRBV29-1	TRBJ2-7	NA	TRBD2	CSVDLAGGDYEQYF	TGCAGCGTTGATCTAGCGGGGGGGGACTACGAGCAGTACTTC